These T cell receptor beta chains were read from a single sample in a study of CD4 T cells in relation to SARS-CoV-2 and coronaviruses. The assay was immunoSEQ multiplex PCR, and TCRdb's table has in-frame clones only and misses some. The table includes around 15,000 clones, around 73% detected once. What these receptors recognize is not known. Material: CD4+ T cells from PBMCs, cultured in vitro. All receptors come from a human donor in good health. CDR3s include the opening cysteine and the closing phenylalanine or tryptophan.

TRBV9,TRBJ2-3,14,CASSVTSGSYTQYF
TRBV5-1,TRBJ1-3,16,CASSSDASRTGNTIYF
TRBV24-1,TRBJ2-7,12,CATSDRGYEQYF
TRBV29-1,TRBJ1-5,15,CSVDVSPVSLQPQHF
TRBV2,TRBJ2-7,13,CASSRTVPYEQYF
TRBV6-1,TRBJ2-1,11,CASSEFYEQFF
TRBV14,TRBJ2-2,18,CASSQAGSFLANTGELFF
TRBV27,TRBJ2-1,18,CASSFLAGGPPSYNEQFF
TRBV10-3,TRBJ2-2,16,CAIRKGLAGNTGELFF
TRBV12-2,TRBJ1-1,13,CASRSDRATEAFF
TRBV5-1,TRBJ1-6,14,CASSSGQGSSPLHF
TRBV5-4,TRBJ2-1,13,CASSPPHRDEQFF
TRBV2,TRBJ1-2,12,CASSPRVGGYTF
TRBV2,TRBJ1-2,12,CASSEEAGGYTF
TRBV5-4,TRBJ2-7,17,CASSLASGAGAPYEQYF
TRBV24-1,TRBJ2-7,14,CATSERTAPNEQYF
TRBV6-6,TRBJ1-4,15,CASSYGAATNEKLFF
TRBV7-8,TRBJ1-1,15,CASSFVDRGGTEAFF
TRBV30,TRBJ1-2,11,CAWYTNYGYTF
TRBV18,TRBJ1-4,13,CASSPGQGEKLFF
TRBV18,TRBJ1-3,20,CASSFQPPGSPTNTGNTIYF
TRBV3-1/TRBV3-2,TRBJ1-2,14,CASSQPTGGYGYTF
TRBV27,TRBJ2-3,15,CASSFYSISTDTQYF
TRBV7-3,TRBJ2-1,16,CASSSQLAGSYNEQFF
TRBV7-8,TRBJ2-7,13,CASSLDPTYEQYF
TRBV30,TRBJ1-5,16,CAWSVAGLHSNQPQHF
TRBV19,TRBJ1-5,15,CASNTGTGVGQPQHF
TRBV19,TRBJ1-5,13,CASSSDYNQPQHF
TRBV19,TRBJ1-4,16,CASSRFGAGTDEKLFF
TRBV13,TRBJ1-2,18,CASSFGWIVPGQGKGYTF
TRBV28,TRBJ2-3,14,CASSFGTIADTQYF
TRBV12-5,TRBJ1-5,15,CASGLVLKGSEPQHF
TRBV5-1,TRBJ2-1,17,CASSLGGSGIGNNEQFF
TRBV19,TRBJ1-2,13,CASRGRQGFGYTF
TRBV11-3,TRBJ2-5,13,CASSLDARETQYF
TRBV7-8,TRBJ2-3,14,CASSLVTFTDTQYF
TRBV5-4,TRBJ1-4,15,CASSLGTGSNEKLFF
TRBV5-6,TRBJ2-7,13,CASSGGLAHEQYF
TRBV19,TRBJ1-1,14,CASRTLEGHGEAFF
TRBV5-1,TRBJ2-1,16,CASSPILADKDNEQFF